Presented here are 8 T cell receptor beta chains from one specimen sequenced in a study of sequential checkpoint blockade in melanoma. Specified treatment: randomized to nivolumab then ipilimumab (arm A) or the reverse (arm B). Repertoires were generated with immunoSEQ multiplex PCR, while TCRdb's copy carries only in-frame clones and drops some. The table has approximately 5,500 clones, about two fifths seen once. The source material was tumor tissue (inferred from file names), sampled from a patient given nivolumab and ipilimumab in sequence. The receptors were gathered from a human donor with melanoma.

This chain joins TRBV5-1 and TRBJ1-2, with 11 bases identical to TRBD1. The CDR3 length is 15 residues. Germline CDR1 is SGHRS and CDR2 is YFSETQ. The ends lost 0 bases at V and 4 bases at J; junction bases unmatched: 2. This CDR3 is CASSLGGTGGYGYTF. The CDR3 DNA follows: TGCGCCAGCAGCTTGGGCGGGACAGGGGGCTATGGCTACACCTTC.

This clone occurred a few times. This sequence joins TRBV27 and TRBJ2-1, with a possible D match to TRBD1 (5 bases). The V end was cut by 5 bases, the J end by 0 bases, with 14 bases between. In germline, CDR1 is MNHEY, CDR2 SMNVEV (reference sequence). There are 16 residues in the CDR3. The CDR3 sequence: CASSPLTASSYNEQFF. The CDR3 nucleotides are TGTGCCAGCAGTCCCCTGACAGCAAGCTCCTACAATGAGCAGTTCTTC.

The genes are TRBV7-5 and TRBJ1-1. TRBV7-5 is noted as a pseudogene. This CDR3 comprises 16 residues. The CDR3 is CASSLGLGTPYTEAFF. CDR3 sequence (DNA): TGTGCCAGCAGCTTAGGATTAGGGACGCCCTACACTGAAGCTTTCTTT.

This clone was observed a handful of times. The chain employs TRBV19 and TRBJ2-2, with 8 bases fitting TRBD2. The CDR3 loop spans 15 amino acids. Germline loops: CDR1 LNHDA, CDR2 SQIVND (reference sequence). V trimming: 3 bases; J trimming: 1 base; junction bases outside the gene matches: 1. The CDR3 sequence: CASSMAGGNTGELFF. CDR3 sequence (DNA): TGTGCCAGTAGTATGGCGGGAGGGAACACCGGGGAGCTGTTTTTT. The full variable domain, in which reference TRBV19 and TRBJ2-2 provide the parts outside the CDR3, is DGGITQSPKYLFRKEGQNVTLSCEQNLNHDAMYWYRQDPGQGLRLIYYSQIVNDFQKGDIAEGYSVSREKKESFPLTVTSAQKNPTAFYLCASSMAGGNTGELFFGEGSRLTVL.

In DNA, the CDR3 is TGTGCCAGCAGCCAAGGCCCAGGGTATGGCTACACCTTC. Its translation is CASSQGPGYGYTF. The rearrangement links TRBV14 to TRBJ1-2, with D perhaps matching TRBD1 (5 bases). The CDR3 runs to 13 residues. Germline loops: CDR1 SGHDN, CDR2 FVKESK. The V and J ends lost 1 base and 5 bases respectively, with 8 bases between them.

The chain is built from TRBV5-1 and TRBJ1-4; tentative D call: TRBD1 (6 bases). The V end lost 0 bases, the J end lost 7 bases, and 13 bases lay between the germline ends. Germline V CDR1 and CDR2: SGHRS, YFSETQ. This CDR3 region has 15 residues. CDR3 coding DNA: TGCGCCAGCAGCTTGGTCGGGACACAAGGTGAAAAACTGTTTTTT. This translates into CASSLVGTQGEKLFF. The full variable domain, rest sourced from reference TRBV5-1 and TRBJ1-4, is KAGVTQTPRYLIKTRGQQVTLSCSPISGHRSVSWYQQTPGQGLQFLFEYFSETQRNKGNFPGRFSGRQFSNSRSEMNVSTLELGDSALYLCASSLVGTQGEKLFFGSGTQLSVL.

In this sample, this clone turned up once. V is TRBV10-2 and J is TRBJ2-7; a weak D match, TRBD1 (6 bases). V lost 9 bases to trimming and J lost 4 bases, with 13 bases between them. The CDR3 is 12 residues long. Germline values: CDR1 WSHSY, CDR2 SAAADI. This CDR3 is CASLTGRYEQYF. The CDR3 region has the DNA TGCGCCAGTCTGACAGGACGATACGAGCAGTACTTC.

The chain employs TRBV30 and TRBJ1-1, with D possibly TRBD1 on 6 matching bases. Germline values: CDR1 GTSNPN, CDR2 SVGIG (reference sequence). Trimming pared 3 bases from V and 5 bases from J, leaving 13 bases between. The CDR3 has 13 residues. CDR3: CAWSIGGGTEAFF. The DNA of the CDR3 is TGTGCCTGGAGCATCGGAGGGGGAACTGAAGCTTTCTTT. The full variable domain, in which reference TRBV30 and TRBJ1-1 provide the parts outside the CDR3, is SQTIHQWPATLVQPVGSPLSLECTVEGTSNPNLYWYRQAAGRGLQLLFYSVGIGQISSEVPQNLSASRPQDRQFILSSKKLLLSDSGFYLCAWSIGGGTEAFFGQGTRLTVV.